The next 8 T cell receptor beta chains were all read from a single sample in a study of blood T cells in healthy people across ages. A J-beta primer mix and a sample-barcoded 5' primer were used in a second PCR of about 7 to 12 cycles. TCRdb passed the 5' RACE reads through MiXCR, listing each CDR3 protein once. The sample includes 650,000 to 1,000,000 distinct CDR3 sequences, about half of them seen just once. Material for sequencing was blood. The source is an older man in good health.

This clonotype was picked up one time. The J gene is TRBJ1-5, the V gene TRBV3-1; D gene ambiguous. The length of the CDR3 is 15 residues. V lost 1 base to trimming and J lost 0 bases, with 7 bases between them. Germline V gene sequence: CDR1 LGHDT, CDR2 YNNKEL (reference sequence). The CDR3 region has the DNA TGTGCCAGCAGCCAAGCGGGGAATAGCAATCAGCCCCAGCATTTT. This encodes CASSQAGNSNQPQHF.

This clonotype was seen repeatedly, ten times or more. This sequence joins TRBV12-3 or TRBV12-4 and TRBJ1-2; maybe TRBD1 (5 bases). This CDR3 has 13 residues. Trimming took 7 bases from V and 2 from J, leaving 11 bases between them. The DNA of the CDR3 is TGTGCCAGCACCATGACAGCGAACTATGGCTACACCTTC. It specifies CASTMTANYGYTF.

V and J are TRBV7-2 and TRBJ2-7; D remains unclear. Trimming left V 1 base short and J 3 bases short, with 13 bases between. Looked up from germline, CDR1 is SGHTA and CDR2 is FQGNSA. CDR3 length: 15 residues. CDR3 amino acids: CASSLGRQKNYEQYF. CDR3 nucleotides: TGTGCCAGCAGCTTAGGCAGGCAGAAGAACTACGAGCAGTACTTC.

This clonotype has only a few counts. The V gene is TRBV7-2, the J gene TRBJ1-6; D possibly corresponds to TRBD1 (6 bases). V lost 1 base and J 5 bases, leaving 12 bases between the germline ends. This CDR3 is 16 amino acids long. CDR1 and CDR2 from the germline V gene are SGHTA and FQGNSA. The CDR3 sequence: CASSLGPPGDNSPLHF. In DNA form, the CDR3 reads TGTGCCAGCAGCTTAGGCCCCCCAGGGGATAATTCACCCCTCCACTTT.

The V call is TRBV7-2, the J call TRBJ1-2; tentatively, D is TRBD1 (5 bases). Germline CDR1 SGHTA, CDR2 FQGNSA. CDR3 length equals 14 residues. The ends were cut back, 5 bases at V and 6 bases at J, with 16 bases in the middle. CDR3 protein: CASSLTPRDHGYTF. DNA for the CDR3: TGTGCCAGCAGCCTCACCCCCAGGGATCATGGCTACACCTTC.

The chain has TRBV2 and TRBJ2-1; either TRBD1 or TRBD2 may supply D (5 bases each). V was pared by 7 bases and J by 5 bases, with 12 bases between. CDR3 length: 13 residues. The germline V gene has CDR1 SNHLY and CDR2 FYNNEI. CDR3 sequence (DNA): TGTGCCAGCAACCCTGGGGGAAACAATGAGCAGTTCTTC. Translation gives CASNPGGNNEQFF.

In this sample, this clonotype turned up a few times. The V call is TRBV7-8, the J call TRBJ2-3; possibly TRBD2 for D (5 bases). Germline values: CDR1 SGHVS, CDR2 FQNEAQ. This CDR3 spans 17 amino acids. V shed 0 bases and J shed 0 bases, with 13 bases lying between them. The CDR3 is CASSLAGATLSTDTQYF. Here the CDR3 DNA reads TGTGCCAGCAGCTTAGCGGGAGCGACCCTCAGCACAGATACGCAGTATTTT.

The chain links TRBV28 to TRBJ2-2; TRBD2 is a possible D gene (5 bases). There are 14 residues in the CDR3. V was shortened by 5 bases and J by 2 bases, with 9 bases between the two germline ends. CDR1 MDHEN and CDR2 SYDVKM come from the germline V gene. The CDR3 region has the DNA TGTGCCAGCAGTCCCGGGAAAAACACCGGGGAGCTGTTTTTT. Translated, it gives CASSPGKNTGELFF.